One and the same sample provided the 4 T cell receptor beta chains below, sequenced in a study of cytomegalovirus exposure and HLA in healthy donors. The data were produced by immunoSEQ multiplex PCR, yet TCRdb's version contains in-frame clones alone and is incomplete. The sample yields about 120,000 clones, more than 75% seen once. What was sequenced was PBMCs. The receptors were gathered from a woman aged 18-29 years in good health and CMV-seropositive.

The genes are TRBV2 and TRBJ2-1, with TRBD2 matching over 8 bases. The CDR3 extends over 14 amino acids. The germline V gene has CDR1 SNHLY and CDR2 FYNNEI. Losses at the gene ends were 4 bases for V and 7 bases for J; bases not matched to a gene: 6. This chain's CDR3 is CASSGDGGGNEQFF. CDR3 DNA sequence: TGTGCCAGCAGTGGAGACGGGGGGGGGAATGAGCAGTTCTTC.

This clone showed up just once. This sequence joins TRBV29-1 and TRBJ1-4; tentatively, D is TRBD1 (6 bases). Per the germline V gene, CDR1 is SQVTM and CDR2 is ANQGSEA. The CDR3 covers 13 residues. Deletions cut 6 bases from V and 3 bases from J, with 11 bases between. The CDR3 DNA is TGCAGCGTGGAACAGGGTTCTAATGAAAAACTGTTTTTT. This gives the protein CSVEQGSNEKLFF.

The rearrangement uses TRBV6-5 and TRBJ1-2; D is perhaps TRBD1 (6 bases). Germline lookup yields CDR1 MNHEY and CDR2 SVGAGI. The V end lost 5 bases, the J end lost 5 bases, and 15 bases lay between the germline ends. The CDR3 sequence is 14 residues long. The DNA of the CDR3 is TGTGCCAGCAGTACTACAGGGTTCTCATATGGCTACACCTTC. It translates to CASSTTGFSYGYTF.

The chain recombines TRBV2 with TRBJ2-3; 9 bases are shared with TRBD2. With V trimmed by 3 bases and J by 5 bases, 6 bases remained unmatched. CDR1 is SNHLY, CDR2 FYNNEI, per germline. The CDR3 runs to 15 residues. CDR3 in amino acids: CASSDAGGPGDTQYF. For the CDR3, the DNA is TGTGCCAGCAGTGATGCGGGGGGGCCGGGAGATACGCAGTATTTT.